The clone carrying this T cell receptor (beta chain) has just a few counts. As yet, its antigen is unknown. The sample comes from a study of T-cell memory formation after mild COVID-19. General study points: Certain responding clones were present in pre-infection memory, suggesting participation of cross-reactive memory.

5'RACE, which relied on constant-segment primers, yielded TCR alpha and TCR beta cDNA libraries carrying sample barcodes and UMIs. TCRdb re-analysed the 5' RACE reads in MiXCR, keeping a single row per CDR3 protein. The data contain approximately 89,000 distinct CDR3 sequences, around 25% of them seen just once; the ten biggest clones take up 35% to 50%. V shed 2 bases and J shed 1 base, with 8 bases lying between them. This CDR3 contains 14 residues. The rearrangement uses TRBV12-3 or TRBV12-4 and TRBJ1-1; possibly TRBD1 for D (6 bases). The source is a man aged 18 to 29 who had mild COVID-19 (a few samples of this study predate the infection). Cell type and time point are not known. The sample consisted of PBMCs or a T cell subset sorted from them (not recorded which). As DNA, the CDR3 is TGTGCCAGCAGTTTACCGGGGGCGAACACTGAAGCTTTCTTT. Translation gives CASSLPGANTEAFF.